A single sample is the source of the 3 T cell receptor beta chains below, sequenced in a study of shared clonotypes between healthy human individuals. Assay: immunoSEQ multiplex PCR; the TCRdb copy retains only in-frame clones and omits some. The data show over a million clones, 95% to 97% seen once. Sequenced: naive CD4+ T cells sorted from blood. Subset here: CD45RA+ positively selected. Every receptor here comes from a man younger than 45 in good health.

This chain joins TRBV27 and TRBJ2-3; no clear D gene. Germline V gives CDR1 MNHEY, CDR2 SMNVEV (reference sequence). This CDR3 contains 20 residues. Trimming shortened V by 1 base and J by 1 base, and 24 bases separated the two germline ends. In nucleotides, the CDR3 is TGTGCCAGCAGTTTATGCGCCATTCCCCAGAGTCCCTTCGGCACAGATACGCAGTATTTT. This gives the protein CASSLCAIPQSPFGTDTQYF.

To note about this clone: Different DNA sequences within this sample yield the same CDR3. CDR3: CASSSYYEQYF. Here the CDR3 DNA reads TGTGCCAGCAGCTCCTACTACGAGCAGTACTTC. The chain carries TRBV7-2 and TRBJ2-7, with D hard to call. V dropped 4 bases and J dropped 3 bases, with 4 bases sitting between them. This CDR3 is built from 11 residues. Germline values: CDR1 SGHTA, CDR2 FQGNSA.

The J gene is TRBJ2-7, the V gene TRBV7-9; D is unclear. There are 12 residues in the CDR3. Looked up from germline, CDR1 is SEHNR and CDR2 is FQNEAQ (reference sequence). V was clipped by 3 bases and J by 3 bases, with 6 bases between them. CDR3 coding DNA: TGTGCCAGCAGCTTGGCAGACTACGAGCAGTACTTC. Its protein is CASSLADYEQYF.